This entry describes one T cell receptor beta chain. Antigen: not known. This entry comes from a study of CXCR3-negative and CXCR3-positive naive CD8 T cells. Carrying UMI labels, the TRB cDNA libraries were prepared through 5' RACE. TCRdb re-called the 5' RACE reads and gives one entry per CDR3 protein, without DNA. The ten top clones account for under 0.8%, within a sample of approximately 65,000 distinct CDR3 sequences. The CDR3 sequence is 11 residues long. Germline lookup yields CDR1 LNHDA and CDR2 SQIVND (reference sequence). Study-level results: Against CXCR3-negative naive cells, CXCR3-positive naive cells showed more hydrophobic TRB CDR3s.

This clonotype was obtained from a human donor in good health. Some clones in this sample may be carry-over from other donors' samples. The chain links TRBV19 to TRBJ2-7; TCRdb lists TRBD2, though no DNA is available to test this call. The sequencing sample was made of naive CXCR3+ CD8+ T cells from blood. Subset meaning: CD45RO-CCR7+CD27+CD95- naive CD8+ T cells expressing CXCR3 (TNR3+). The CDR3 is CATWGGGEQYF.